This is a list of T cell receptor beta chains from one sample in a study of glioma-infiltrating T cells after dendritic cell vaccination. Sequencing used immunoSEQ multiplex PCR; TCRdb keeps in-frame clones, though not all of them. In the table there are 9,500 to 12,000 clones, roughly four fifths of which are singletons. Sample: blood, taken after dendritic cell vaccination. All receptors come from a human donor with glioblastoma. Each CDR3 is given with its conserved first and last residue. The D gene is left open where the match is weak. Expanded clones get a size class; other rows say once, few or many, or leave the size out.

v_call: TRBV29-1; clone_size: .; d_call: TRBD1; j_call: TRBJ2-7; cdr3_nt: TGCAGCGTTTGGGGGACAGGGGGCGACGAGCAGTACTTC; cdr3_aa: CSVWGTGGDEQYF
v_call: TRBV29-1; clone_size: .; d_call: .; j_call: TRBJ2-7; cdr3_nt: TGCAGCGTTGAACGAGGCGGCGAGCAGTACTTC; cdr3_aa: CSVERGGEQYF
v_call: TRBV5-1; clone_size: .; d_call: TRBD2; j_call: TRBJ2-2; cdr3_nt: TGCGCCAGCAGCTCGGGACTAGCCCCCACCGGGGAGCTGTTTTTT; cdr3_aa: CASSSGLAPTGELFF
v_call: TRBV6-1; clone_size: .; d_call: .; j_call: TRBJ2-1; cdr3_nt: TGTGCCAGCAGAGAAGGGGTATGGGGCCAGGGCTCCTACAATGAGCAGTTCTTC; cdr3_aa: CASREGVWGQGSYNEQFF
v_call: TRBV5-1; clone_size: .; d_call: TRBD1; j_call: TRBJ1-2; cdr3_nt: TGCGCCAGCAGCCCCGGGACAGGGGTTATAGGCTACACCTTC; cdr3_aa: CASSPGTGVIGYTF
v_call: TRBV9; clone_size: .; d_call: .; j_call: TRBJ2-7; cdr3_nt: TGTGCCAGCAGCGTAGGGGCGAGAAACTACGAGCAGTACTTC; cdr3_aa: CASSVGARNYEQYF
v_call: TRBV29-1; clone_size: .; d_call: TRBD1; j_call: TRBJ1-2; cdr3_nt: TGCAGCGCCCGGGACAGTAAACCTAACTATGGCTACACCTTC; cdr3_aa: CSARDSKPNYGYTF
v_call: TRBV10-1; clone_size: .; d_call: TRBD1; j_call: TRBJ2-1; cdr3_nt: TGCGCCAGCAGCCCAGGGGGCCTAGAGCAGTTCTTC; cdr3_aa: CASSPGGLEQFF
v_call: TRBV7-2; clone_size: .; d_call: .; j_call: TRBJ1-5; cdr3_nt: TGTGCCAGCAGCCCCTACAGCAATCAGCCCCAGCATTTT; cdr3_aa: CASSPYSNQPQHF
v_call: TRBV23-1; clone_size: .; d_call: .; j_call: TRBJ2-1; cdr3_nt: TGCGCCAGCAGACCTAGGGGCCCCTCCTACAATGAGCAGTTCTTC; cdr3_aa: CASRPRGPSYNEQFF
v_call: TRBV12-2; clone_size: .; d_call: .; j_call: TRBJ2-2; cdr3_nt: TGTGCAAGTCGCTTAATCAGCGGGAGGGCCGTCGGGGAGCTGTTTTTT; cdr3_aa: CASRLISGRAVGELFF
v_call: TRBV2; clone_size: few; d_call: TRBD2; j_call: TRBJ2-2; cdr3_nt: TGTGCCAGCAGTGGGGATAGCGGGCGACCTCACACCGGGGAGCTGTTTTTT; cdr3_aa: CASSGDSGRPHTGELFF
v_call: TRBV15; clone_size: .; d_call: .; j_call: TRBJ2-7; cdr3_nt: TGTGCCACCAGCAGAGACCCCGGGGGACGGGGCCAGGACGAGCAGTACTTC; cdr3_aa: CATSRDPGGRGQDEQYF
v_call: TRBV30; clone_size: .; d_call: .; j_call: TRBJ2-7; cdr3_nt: TGTGCCTGGAGTGTGGGGGGTCTGGACGAGCAGTACTTC; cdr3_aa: CAWSVGGLDEQYF
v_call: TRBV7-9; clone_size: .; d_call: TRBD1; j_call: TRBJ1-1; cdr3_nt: TGTGCCAGCGGGACAGTTGAATGGAACACTGAAGCTTTCTTT; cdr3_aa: CASGTVEWNTEAFF
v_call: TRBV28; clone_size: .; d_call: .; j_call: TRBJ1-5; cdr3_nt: TGTGCCAGCAGTTTATTTCTTCCAGCCAGGCTGAATAGCAATCAGCCCCAGCATTTT; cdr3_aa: CASSLFLPARLNSNQPQHF
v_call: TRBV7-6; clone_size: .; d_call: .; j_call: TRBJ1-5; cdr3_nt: TGTGCCAGCAGCTCTCGGGGGAGGGGGTCCGATCAGCCCCAGCATTTT; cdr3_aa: CASSSRGRGSDQPQHF
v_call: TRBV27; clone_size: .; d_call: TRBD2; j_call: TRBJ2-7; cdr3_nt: TGTGCCAGCACAGGACTAGCGGGAGGGATCTCCTACGAGCAGTACTTC; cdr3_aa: CASTGLAGGISYEQYF
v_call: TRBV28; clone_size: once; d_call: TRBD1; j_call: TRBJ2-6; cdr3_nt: TGTGCCAGCAGTTTAACAGGGGCCGGGACCAACGTCCTGACTTTC; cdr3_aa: CASSLTGAGTNVLTF
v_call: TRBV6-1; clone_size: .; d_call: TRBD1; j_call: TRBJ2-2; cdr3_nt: TGTGCCAGCAGGAGGACAGGGAGCACCGGGGAGCTGTTTTTT; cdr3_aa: CASRRTGSTGELFF
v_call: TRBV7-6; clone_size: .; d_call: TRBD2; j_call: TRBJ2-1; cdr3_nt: TGTGCCAGCAGCTTAGGGACTAGCGGTGGGTACAATGAGCAGTTCTTC; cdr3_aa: CASSLGTSGGYNEQFF
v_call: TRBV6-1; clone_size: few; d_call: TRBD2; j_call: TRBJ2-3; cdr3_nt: TGTGCCAGCCGACTAGCGACGCGCACAGATACGCAGTATTTT; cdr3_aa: CASRLATRTDTQYF
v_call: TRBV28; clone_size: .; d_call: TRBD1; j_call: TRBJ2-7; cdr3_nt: TGTGCCAGCAGTTTAGATACAGGGGGAAGGGTGGGTGAGCAGTACTTC; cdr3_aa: CASSLDTGGRVGEQYF
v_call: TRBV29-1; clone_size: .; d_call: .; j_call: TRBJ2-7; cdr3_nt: TGCAGCGTTGAGGAGGGCTACCCCTCCTACGAGCAGTACTTC; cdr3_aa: CSVEEGYPSYEQYF
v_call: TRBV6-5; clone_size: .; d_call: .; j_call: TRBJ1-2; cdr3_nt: TGTGCCAGCAGTTTCGACAACAGGGCCAACTATGGCTACACCTTC; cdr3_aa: CASSFDNRANYGYTF
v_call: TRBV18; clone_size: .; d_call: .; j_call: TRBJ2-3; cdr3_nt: TGTGCCAGCTCACAAGCTAGCACAGATACGCAGTATTTT; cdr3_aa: CASSQASTDTQYF
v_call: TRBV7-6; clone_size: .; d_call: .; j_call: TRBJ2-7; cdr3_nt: TGTGCCAGCAGTCCTGGTTTGCGACAGACCTACGAGCAGTACTTC; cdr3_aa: CASSPGLRQTYEQYF
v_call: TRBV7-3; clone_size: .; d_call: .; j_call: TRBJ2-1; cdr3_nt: TGTGCCAGCAGCTTAACAGTGGAGAACAATGAGCAGTTCTTC; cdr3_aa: CASSLTVENNEQFF
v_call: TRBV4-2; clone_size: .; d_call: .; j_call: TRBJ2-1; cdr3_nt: TGTGCCAGCAGCCAAGAAAGCGCCTACAATGAGCAGTTCTTC; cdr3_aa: CASSQESAYNEQFF
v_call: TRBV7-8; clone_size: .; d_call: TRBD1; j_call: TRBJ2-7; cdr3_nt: TGTGCCAGCAGCTCCATGGGACAGGGCCCCTACGAGCAGTACTTC; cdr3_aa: CASSSMGQGPYEQYF
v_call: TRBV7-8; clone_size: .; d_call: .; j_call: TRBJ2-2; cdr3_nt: TGTGCCAGCAGCTTCTGGGACTTCTACCTAAGCACCGGGGAGCTGTTTTTT; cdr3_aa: CASSFWDFYLSTGELFF
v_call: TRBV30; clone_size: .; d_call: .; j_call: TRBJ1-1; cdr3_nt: TGTGCCTGGAGCCTATCCAGGGAAGCTTTCTTT; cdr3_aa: CAWSLSREAFF
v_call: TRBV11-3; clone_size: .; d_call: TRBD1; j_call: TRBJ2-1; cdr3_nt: TGTGCCAGCAGCCTAGGGGACAGGGGGAACGAGCAGTTCTTC; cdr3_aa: CASSLGDRGNEQFF
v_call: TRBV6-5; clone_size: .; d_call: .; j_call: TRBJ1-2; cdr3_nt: TGTGCCAGCAGTTACTCGCGGGGGCATGGCTACACCTTC; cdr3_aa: CASSYSRGHGYTF
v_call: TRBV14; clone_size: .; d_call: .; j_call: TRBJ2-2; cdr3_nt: TGTGCCAGCAGCCAAGATCTAACAGGGACGAACACCGGGGAGCTGTTTTTT; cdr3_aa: CASSQDLTGTNTGELFF
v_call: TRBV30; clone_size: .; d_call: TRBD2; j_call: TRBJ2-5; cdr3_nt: TGTGCCTGGAGTGGTTGGACTAGCGGTTCCCAAGAGACCCAGTACTTC; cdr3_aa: CAWSGWTSGSQETQYF
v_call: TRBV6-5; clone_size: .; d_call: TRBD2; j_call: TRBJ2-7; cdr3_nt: TGTGCCAGCAGTTGGGGGGGAGGCTACGAGCAGTACTTC; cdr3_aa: CASSWGGGYEQYF
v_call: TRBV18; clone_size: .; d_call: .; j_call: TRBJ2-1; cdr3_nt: TGTGCCAGCTCACCACAAAGTGGCGGCAATGAGCAGTTCTTC; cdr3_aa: CASSPQSGGNEQFF
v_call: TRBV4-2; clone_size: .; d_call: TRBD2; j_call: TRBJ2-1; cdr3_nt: TGTGCCAGCAGCCCAATACTAGCGGGAGGGGTCTACAATGAGCAGTTCTTC; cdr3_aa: CASSPILAGGVYNEQFF
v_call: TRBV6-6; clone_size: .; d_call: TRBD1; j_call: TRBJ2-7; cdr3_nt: TGTGCCAGCAGTTACTTAGGACAGGGTAACGAGCAGTACTTC; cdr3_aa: CASSYLGQGNEQYF
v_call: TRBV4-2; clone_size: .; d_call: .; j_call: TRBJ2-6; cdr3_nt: TGTGCCAGCAGCACACCTAGGTCCTCTGGGGCCAACGTCCTGACTTTC; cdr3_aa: CASSTPRSSGANVLTF
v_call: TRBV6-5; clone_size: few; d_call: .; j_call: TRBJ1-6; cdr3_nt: TGTGCCAGCAGCCCCGGACAGCATAATTCACCCCTCCACTTT; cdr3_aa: CASSPGQHNSPLHF
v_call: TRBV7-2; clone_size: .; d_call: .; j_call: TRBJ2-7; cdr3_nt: TGTGCCAGCAGGGGAGCTACCTACGAGCAGTACTTC; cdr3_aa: CASRGATYEQYF
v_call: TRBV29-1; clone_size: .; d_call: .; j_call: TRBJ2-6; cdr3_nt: TGCAGCGCTCACCTAGGGAGTGGGGCCAACGTCCTGACTTTC; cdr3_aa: CSAHLGSGANVLTF
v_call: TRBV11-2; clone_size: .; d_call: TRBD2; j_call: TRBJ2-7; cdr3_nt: TGTGCCAGCACCGCCGGGACTAGCTACTACGAGCAGTACTTC; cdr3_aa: CASTAGTSYYEQYF